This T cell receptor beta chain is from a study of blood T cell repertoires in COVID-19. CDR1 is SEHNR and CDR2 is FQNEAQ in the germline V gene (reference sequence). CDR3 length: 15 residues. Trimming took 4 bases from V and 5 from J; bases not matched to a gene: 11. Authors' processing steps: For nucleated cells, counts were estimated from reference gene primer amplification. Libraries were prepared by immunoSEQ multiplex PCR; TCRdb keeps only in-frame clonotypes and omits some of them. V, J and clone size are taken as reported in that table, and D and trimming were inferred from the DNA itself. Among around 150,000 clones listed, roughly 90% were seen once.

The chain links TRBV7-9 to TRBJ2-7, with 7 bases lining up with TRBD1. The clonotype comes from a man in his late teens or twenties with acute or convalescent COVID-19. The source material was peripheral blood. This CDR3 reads CASSWLTGTVNEQYF. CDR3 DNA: TGTGCCAGCAGCTGGCTGACAGGGACGGTCAACGAGCAGTACTTC.